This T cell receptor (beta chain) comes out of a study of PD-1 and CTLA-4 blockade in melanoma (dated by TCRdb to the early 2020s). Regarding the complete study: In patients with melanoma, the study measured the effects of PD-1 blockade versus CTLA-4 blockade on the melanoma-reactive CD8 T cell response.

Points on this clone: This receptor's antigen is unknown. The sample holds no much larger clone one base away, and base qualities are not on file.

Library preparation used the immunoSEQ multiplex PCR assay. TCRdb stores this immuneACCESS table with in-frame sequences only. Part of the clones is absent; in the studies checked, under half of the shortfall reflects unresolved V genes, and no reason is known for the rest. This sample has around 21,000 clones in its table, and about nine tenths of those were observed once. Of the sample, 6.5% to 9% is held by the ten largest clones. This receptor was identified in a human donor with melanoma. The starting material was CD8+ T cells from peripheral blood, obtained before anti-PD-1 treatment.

Here the CDR3 is given as CASTKQVNRGNSGANVLTF. The DNA is as follows: TGTGCCAGCACCAAACAGGTTAACAGGGGGAACTCTGGGGCCAACGTCCTGACTTTC. The chain was built from TRBV7-9 and TRBJ2-6, and TRBD1 aligns with 8 junction nucleotides. V is trimmed back by 7 bases and J by 0 bases, and the junction contains 14 bases that no gene match accounts for. The CDR3 runs 19 residues from the cysteine to the phenylalanine. The sequence is cut down to CDR3 DNA, 57 bases in frame from base 1. The germline V gene (reference sequence) provides CDR1 SEHNR and CDR2 FQNEAQ.